The present entry profiles one TCR beta chain with its context. The CDR3 runs to 15 residues. Per germline, CDR1 LNHDA and CDR2 SQIVND (reference sequence). V lost 5 bases and J lost 3, with 17 bases in between. The data stem from a study of identical twins. Each CDR3 protein is one row after TCRdb ran MiXCR on the 5' RACE reads. The table shows hundreds of thousands of distinct CDR3 sequences, with roughly 10% occurring only once. Sample: memory (CD45RO+) T cells sorted from blood. The rearrangement links TRBV19 to TRBJ2-7; perhaps TRBD1 as D (6 bases). The receptor's source is a woman aged 18 to 35 in good health. CDR3 sequence reads: CASSPGQFLLYEQYF. In nucleotides, the CDR3 is TGTGCCAGTAGTCCCGGACAGTTTCTCCTCTACGAGCAGTACTTC.